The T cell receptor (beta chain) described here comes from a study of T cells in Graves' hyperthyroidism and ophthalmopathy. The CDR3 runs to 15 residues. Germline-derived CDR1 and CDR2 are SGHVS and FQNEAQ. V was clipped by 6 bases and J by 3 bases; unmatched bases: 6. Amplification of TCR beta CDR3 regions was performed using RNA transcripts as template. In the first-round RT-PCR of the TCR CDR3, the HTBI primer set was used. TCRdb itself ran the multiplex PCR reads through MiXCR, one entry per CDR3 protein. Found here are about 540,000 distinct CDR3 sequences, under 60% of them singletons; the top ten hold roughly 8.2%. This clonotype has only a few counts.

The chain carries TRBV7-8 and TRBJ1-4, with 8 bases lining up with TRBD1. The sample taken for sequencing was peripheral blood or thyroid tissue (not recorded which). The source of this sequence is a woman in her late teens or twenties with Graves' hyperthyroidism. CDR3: CASSKETGANEKLFF. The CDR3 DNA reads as TGTGCCAGCAGTAAGGAGACAGGGGCTAATGAAAAACTGTTTTTT.